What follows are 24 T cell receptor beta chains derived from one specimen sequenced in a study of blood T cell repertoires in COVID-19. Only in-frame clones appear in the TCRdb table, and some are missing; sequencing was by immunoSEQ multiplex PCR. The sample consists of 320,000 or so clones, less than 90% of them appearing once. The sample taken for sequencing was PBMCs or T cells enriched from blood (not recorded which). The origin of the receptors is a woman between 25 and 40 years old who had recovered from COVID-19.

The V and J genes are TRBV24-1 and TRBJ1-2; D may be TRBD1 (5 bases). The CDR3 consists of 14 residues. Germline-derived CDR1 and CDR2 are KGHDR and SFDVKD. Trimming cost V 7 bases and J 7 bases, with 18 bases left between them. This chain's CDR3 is CATRPAGTEGGYTF. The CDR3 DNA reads TGTGCCACCAGGCCGGCCGGGACTGAGGGTGGCTACACCTTC.

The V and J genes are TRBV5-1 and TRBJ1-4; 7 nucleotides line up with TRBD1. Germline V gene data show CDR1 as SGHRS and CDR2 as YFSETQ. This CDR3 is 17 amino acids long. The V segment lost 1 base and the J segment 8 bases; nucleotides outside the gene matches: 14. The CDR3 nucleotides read TGCGCCAGCAGCTTGCAGTCAGCAGGGGGTAAATGGGAAAAACTGTTTTTT. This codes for CASSLQSAGGKWEKLFF.

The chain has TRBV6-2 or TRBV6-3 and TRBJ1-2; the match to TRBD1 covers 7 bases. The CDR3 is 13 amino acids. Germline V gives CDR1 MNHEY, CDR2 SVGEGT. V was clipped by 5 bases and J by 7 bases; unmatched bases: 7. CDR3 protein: CASSGDRVGGYTF. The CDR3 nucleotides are TGTGCCAGCAGTGGAGACAGGGTTGGTGGCTACACCTTC.

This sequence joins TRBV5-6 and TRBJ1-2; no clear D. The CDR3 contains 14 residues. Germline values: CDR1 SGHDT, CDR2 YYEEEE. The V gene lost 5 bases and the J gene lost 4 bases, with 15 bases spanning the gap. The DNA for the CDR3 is TGTGCCAGCAGTTTCGAGGGAGGGAGCTATGGCTACACCTTC. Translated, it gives CASSFEGGSYGYTF.

CDR3 region: CASSLGPGQGSNYGYTF. The CDR3 DNA sequence: TGCGCCAGCAGCTTGGGGCCGGGACAGGGATCTAACTATGGCTACACCTTC. The chain uses TRBV5-1 and TRBJ1-2; 9 bases are a match to TRBD1. V shed 0 bases and J 0 bases; nucleotides not matched to a gene: 6. Looked up from germline, CDR1 is SGHRS and CDR2 is YFSETQ. This CDR3 has 17 residues.

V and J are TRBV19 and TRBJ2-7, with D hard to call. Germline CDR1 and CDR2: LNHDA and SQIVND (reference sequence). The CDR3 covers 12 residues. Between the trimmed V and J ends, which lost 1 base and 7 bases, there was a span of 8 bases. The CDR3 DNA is TGTGCCAGTAGTATAGGGGCGAGTGAGCAGTACTTC. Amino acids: CASSIGASEQYF. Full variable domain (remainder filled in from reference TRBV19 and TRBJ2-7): DGGITQSPKYLFRKEGQNVTLSCEQNLNHDAMYWYRQDPGQGLRLIYYSQIVNDFQKGDIAEGYSVSREKKESFPLTVTSAQKNPTAFYLCASSIGASEQYFGPGTRLTVT.

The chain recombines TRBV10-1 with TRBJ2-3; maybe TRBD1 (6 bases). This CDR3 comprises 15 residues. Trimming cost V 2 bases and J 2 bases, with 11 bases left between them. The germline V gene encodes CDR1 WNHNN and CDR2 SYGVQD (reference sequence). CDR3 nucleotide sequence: TGCGCCAGCAGTGAGCATGGGGGCCCCACAGATACGCAGTATTTT. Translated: CASSEHGGPTDTQYF.

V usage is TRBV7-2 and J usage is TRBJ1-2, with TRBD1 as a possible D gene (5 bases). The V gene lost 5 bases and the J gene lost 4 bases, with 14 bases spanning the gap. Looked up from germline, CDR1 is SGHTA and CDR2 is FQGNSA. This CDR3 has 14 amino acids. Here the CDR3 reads CASSPGDKGYGYTF. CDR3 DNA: TGTGCCAGCAGCCCGGGGGATAAGGGCTATGGCTACACCTTC.

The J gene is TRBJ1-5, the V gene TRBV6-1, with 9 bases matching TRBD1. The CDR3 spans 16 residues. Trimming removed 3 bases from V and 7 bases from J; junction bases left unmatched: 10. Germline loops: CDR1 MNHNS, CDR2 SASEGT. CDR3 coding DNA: TGTGCCAGCAGTGATGGGGGACAGGGCTTGCGCCAGCCCCAGCATTTT. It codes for CASSDGGQGLRQPQHF.

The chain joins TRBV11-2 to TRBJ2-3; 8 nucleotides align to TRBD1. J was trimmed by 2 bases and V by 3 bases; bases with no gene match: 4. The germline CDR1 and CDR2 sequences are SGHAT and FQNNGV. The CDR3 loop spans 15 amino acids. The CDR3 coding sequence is TGTGCCAGCAGCTTGACAGGGGCCCTCACAGATACGCAGTATTTT. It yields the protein CASSLTGALTDTQYF.

CDR3 sequence (DNA): TGTGCCAGCAGTTACTCCGGTAGACAGTCTTCCTACGAGCAGTACTTC. Translating it yields CASSYSGRQSSYEQYF. The chain joins TRBV6-5 to TRBJ2-7; D is possibly TRBD1 (5 bases). CDR1 is MNHEY and CDR2 is SVGAGI in the germline V gene. The CDR3 has 16 amino acids. Trimming pared 0 bases from V and 1 base from J, leaving 13 bases between.

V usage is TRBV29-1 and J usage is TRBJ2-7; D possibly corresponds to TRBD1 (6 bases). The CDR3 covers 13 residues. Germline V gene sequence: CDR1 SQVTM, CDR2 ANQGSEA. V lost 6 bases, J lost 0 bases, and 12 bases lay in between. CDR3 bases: TGCAGCGTAGGACAGCGGATCTCCTACGAGCAGTACTTC. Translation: CSVGQRISYEQYF.

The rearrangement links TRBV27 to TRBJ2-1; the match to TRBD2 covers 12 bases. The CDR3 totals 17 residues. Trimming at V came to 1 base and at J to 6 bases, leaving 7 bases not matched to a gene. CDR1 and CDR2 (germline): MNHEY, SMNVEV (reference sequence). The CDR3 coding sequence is TGTGCCAGCAGTTTATGGGCTAGCGGGGGGGTATTCAATGAGCAGTTCTTC. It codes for CASSLWASGGVFNEQFF.

The CDR3, as DNA: TGCGCCAGCAGTGAGGGGGCGAACACTGAAGCTTTCTTT. It specifies CASSEGANTEAFF. This chain links TRBV10-1 with TRBJ1-1, with a tentative D call TRBD1 (5 bases). This CDR3 has 13 amino acids. V was trimmed by 2 bases and J by 1 base, leaving 5 bases between them. From germline, CDR1 is WNHNN and CDR2 SYGVQD (reference sequence).

CDR3 region: CASSLANFDTEAFF. The CDR3 nucleotides read TGTGCCAGCAGCTTGGCCAACTTTGACACTGAAGCTTTCTTT. V and J are TRBV5-5 and TRBJ1-1; D remains unclear. CDR1 is SGHKS, CDR2 YYEKEE, per germline (reference sequence). The CDR3 is 14 amino acids. Trimming cost V 0 bases and J 3 bases, with 9 bases left between them. Using reference TRBV5-5 and TRBJ1-1 for the parts outside the CDR3, the full variable domain is DAGVTQSPTHLIKTRGQQVTLRCSPISGHKSVSWYQQVLGQGPQFIFQYYEKEERGRGNFPDRFSARQFPNYSSELNVNALLLGDSALYLCASSLANFDTEAFFGQGTRLTVV.

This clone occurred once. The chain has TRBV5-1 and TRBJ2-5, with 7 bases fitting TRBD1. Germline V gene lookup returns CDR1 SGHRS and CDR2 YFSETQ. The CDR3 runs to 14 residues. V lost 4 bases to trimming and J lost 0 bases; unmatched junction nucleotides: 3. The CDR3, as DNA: TGCGCCAGCAGCGGACAGGCAAACCAAGAGACCCAGTACTTC. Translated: CASSGQANQETQYF.

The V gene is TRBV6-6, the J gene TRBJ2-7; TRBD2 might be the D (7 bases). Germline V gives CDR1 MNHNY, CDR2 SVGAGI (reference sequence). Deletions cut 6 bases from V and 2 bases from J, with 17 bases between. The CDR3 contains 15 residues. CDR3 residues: CASRRDWGGPYEQYF. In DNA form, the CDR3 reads TGTGCCAGCAGAAGGGATTGGGGGGGCCCCTACGAGCAGTACTTC.

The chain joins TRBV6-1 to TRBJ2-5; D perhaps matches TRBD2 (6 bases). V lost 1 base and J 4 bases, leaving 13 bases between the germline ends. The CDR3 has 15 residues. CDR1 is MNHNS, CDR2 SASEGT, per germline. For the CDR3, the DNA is TGTGCCAGCAGTGAAGTGGGTCAGGGAGGAGAGACCCAGTACTTC. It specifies CASSEVGQGGETQYF.

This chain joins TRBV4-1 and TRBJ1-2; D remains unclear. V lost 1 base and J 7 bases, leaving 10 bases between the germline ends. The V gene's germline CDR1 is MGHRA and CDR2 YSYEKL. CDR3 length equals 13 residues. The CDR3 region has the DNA TGCGCCAGCAGCCAAGCGGGGTTGGGTGGCTACACCTTC. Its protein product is CASSQAGLGGYTF.

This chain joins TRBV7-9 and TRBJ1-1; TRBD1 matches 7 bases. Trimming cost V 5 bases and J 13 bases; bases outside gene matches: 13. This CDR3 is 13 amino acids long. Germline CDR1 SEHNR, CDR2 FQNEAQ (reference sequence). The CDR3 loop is CASSDTGAEAGFF. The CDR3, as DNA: TGTGCCAGCAGCGACACAGGGGCTGAAGCAGGTTTCTTT.

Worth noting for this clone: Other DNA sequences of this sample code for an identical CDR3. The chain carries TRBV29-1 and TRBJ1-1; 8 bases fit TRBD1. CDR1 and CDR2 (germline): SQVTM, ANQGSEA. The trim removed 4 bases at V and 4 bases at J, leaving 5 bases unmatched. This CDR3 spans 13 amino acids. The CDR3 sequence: CSVVGQGGTEAFF. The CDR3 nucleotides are TGCAGCGTTGTAGGACAGGGCGGCACTGAAGCTTTCTTT.

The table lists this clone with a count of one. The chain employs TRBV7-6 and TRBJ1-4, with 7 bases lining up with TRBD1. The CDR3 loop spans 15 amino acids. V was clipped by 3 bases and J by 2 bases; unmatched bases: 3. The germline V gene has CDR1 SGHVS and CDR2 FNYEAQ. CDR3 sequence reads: CASSFATGTNEKLFF. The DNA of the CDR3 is TGTGCCAGCAGCTTCGCGACAGGGACTAATGAAAAACTGTTTTTT.

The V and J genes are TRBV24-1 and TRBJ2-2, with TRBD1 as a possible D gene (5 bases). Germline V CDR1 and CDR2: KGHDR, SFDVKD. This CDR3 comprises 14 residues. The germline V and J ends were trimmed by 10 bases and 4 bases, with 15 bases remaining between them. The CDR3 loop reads CATRQRSGTGELFF. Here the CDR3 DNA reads TGTGCCACACGACAGAGATCCGGCACCGGGGAGCTGTTTTTT.

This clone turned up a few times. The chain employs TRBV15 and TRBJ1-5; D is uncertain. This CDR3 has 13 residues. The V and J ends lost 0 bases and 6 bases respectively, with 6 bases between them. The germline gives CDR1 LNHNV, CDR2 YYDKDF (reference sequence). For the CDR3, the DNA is TGTGCCACCAGCAGAGATCGGTTTCAGCCCCAGCATTTT. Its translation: CATSRDRFQPQHF.